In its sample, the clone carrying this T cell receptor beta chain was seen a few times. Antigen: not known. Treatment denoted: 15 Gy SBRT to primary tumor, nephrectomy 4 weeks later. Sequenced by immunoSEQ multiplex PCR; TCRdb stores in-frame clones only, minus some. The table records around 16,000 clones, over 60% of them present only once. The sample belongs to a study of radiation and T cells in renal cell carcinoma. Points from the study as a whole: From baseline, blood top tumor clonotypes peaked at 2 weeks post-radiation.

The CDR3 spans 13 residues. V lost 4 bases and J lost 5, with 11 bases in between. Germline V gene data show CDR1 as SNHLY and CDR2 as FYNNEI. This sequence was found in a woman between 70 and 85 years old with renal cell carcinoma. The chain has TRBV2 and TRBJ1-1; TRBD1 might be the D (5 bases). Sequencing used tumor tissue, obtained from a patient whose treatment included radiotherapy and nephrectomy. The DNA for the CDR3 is TGTGCCAGCAGTGTTGGGACTTGGACTGAAGCTTTCTTT. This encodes CASSVGTWTEAFF.